The 26 T cell receptor beta chains given below trace back to one sample, sequenced in a study of blood T cell repertoires in COVID-19 (dated by TCRdb to the early 2020s). Library preparation used the immunoSEQ multiplex PCR assay. Imported from immuneACCESS, the table was reduced by TCRdb to in-frame sequences with V and J called. These copies leave out some clones; in studies compared against another copy, an unresolved V gene accounts for under half, and the cause of the remainder is not known. The sample table shows roughly 300,000 clones, and around 82% are seen once. The ten largest account for over 9% of the sample. The source material was peripheral blood. Receptors were obtained from a woman in her fifties or sixties who had recovered from COVID-19.

The chain carries TRBV28 and TRBJ1-2, with D possibly matching TRBD1 (5 bases). The germline V gene encodes CDR1 MDHEN and CDR2 SYDVKM. This CDR3 spans 12 amino acids. Trimming removed 8 bases at V and 3 bases at J, with 10 bases between. The CDR3 loop is CASRRGDYGYTF. CDR3 DNA: TGTGCCAGCCGACGGGGGGACTATGGCTACACCTTC.

This chain uses TRBV2 with TRBJ2-7, with D perhaps matching TRBD1 (6 bases). V was shortened by 2 bases and J by 3 bases, with 20 bases between the two germline ends. The V gene's germline CDR1 is SNHLY and CDR2 FYNNEI. This CDR3 is built from 17 residues. The CDR3 DNA sequence: TGTGCCAGCAGTGAACCCCTAGGGGGAAGGGTCAGCTACGAGCAGTACTTC. Protein: CASSEPLGGRVSYEQYF.

In DNA form, the CDR3 reads TGTGCCAGCAGCTTTGAGGGATCCTACAATGAGCAGTTCTTC. Its translation is CASSFEGSYNEQFF. This chain links TRBV7-8 with TRBJ2-1, with D possibly matching TRBD2 (5 bases). The CDR3 contains 14 residues. Trimming took 3 bases from V and 1 from J, leaving 7 bases between them. In germline, CDR1 is SGHVS, CDR2 FQNEAQ.

V and J are TRBV5-4 and TRBJ1-5, with D tentatively TRBD1 (6 bases). V shed 3 bases and J shed 6 bases, with 10 bases lying between them. Per germline, CDR1 SGHNT and CDR2 YYREEE (reference sequence). The CDR3 sequence is 13 residues long. The CDR3 protein is CASSSGGAQPQHF. Here the CDR3 DNA reads TGTGCCAGCAGCTCTGGGGGGGCTCAGCCCCAGCATTTT. The full variable domain, its missing parts supplied by reference TRBV5-4 and TRBJ1-5, is ETGVTQSPTHLIKTRGQQVTLRCSSQSGHNTVSWYQQALGQGPQFIFQYYREEENGRGNFPPRFSGLQFPNYSSELNVNALELDDSALYLCASSSGGAQPQHFGDGTRLSIL.

This rearrangement joins TRBV6-2 or TRBV6-3 to TRBJ1-1; D unresolved. CDR1 is MNHEY and CDR2 is SVGEGT in the germline V gene. The CDR3 length is 12 residues. V was shortened by 3 bases and J by 1 base, with 3 bases between the two germline ends. The CDR3 nucleotides read TGTGCCAGCAGTTATCAGAACACTGAAGCTTTCTTT. Translating it yields CASSYQNTEAFF.

The chain uses TRBV12-3 or TRBV12-4 and TRBJ1-6; 7 nucleotides match TRBD1. The CDR3 runs 13 residues. Trimming removed 7 bases from V and 7 bases from J; junction bases left unmatched: 4. CDR3 coding DNA: TGTGCCAGCACCGAGACAGGGAATTCACCCCTCCACTTT. It specifies CASTETGNSPLHF.

As regards this clone: One end of the junction is discordant with germline, which a read error may explain. Other nucleotide sequences from this sample produce the same CDR3. This chain connects TRBV28 to TRBJ1-2, with 7 bases that match TRBD1. The CDR3 has 14 amino acids. Germline CDR1 is MDHEN and CDR2 is SYDVKM. The CDR3 sequence: CASRKSGGDYGYTF. In DNA, the CDR3 is TGTGCCAGCAGAAAATCAGGGGGTGACTATGGCTACACCTTT.

The chain links TRBV7-9 to TRBJ1-6, with 8 bases aligning to TRBD1. Germline V gives CDR1 SEHNR, CDR2 FQNEAQ (reference sequence). After removal of 1 base from V and 4 bases from J, the junction contained 9 bases not matched to a gene. CDR3 size: 18 residues. For the CDR3, the DNA is TGTGCCAGCAGCTTAGTATCGCAGGGGGCCCTTTATAATTCACCCCTCCACTTT. Its protein product is CASSLVSQGALYNSPLHF.

The chain links TRBV19 to TRBJ1-4; D gene unclear. This CDR3 is 16 amino acids long. Trimming removed 3 bases at V and 7 bases at J, with 18 bases between. Germline CDR1 is LNHDA and CDR2 is SQIVND (reference sequence). The CDR3 region has the DNA TGTGCCAGTAGTATCGGCTTCGACACCCGAGCTGAAAAACTGTTTTTT. Protein product: CASSIGFDTRAEKLFF.

The chain joins TRBV18 to TRBJ2-3, with 9 bases lining up with TRBD2. The CDR3 runs 15 residues. Trimming at V came to 2 bases and at J to 4 bases, leaving 4 bases not matched to a gene. Looked up from germline, CDR1 is KGHSH and CDR2 is LQKENI. DNA of the CDR3: TGTGCCAGCTCACCAGCGGGAGGGCCCGCAGATACGCAGTATTTT. As protein: CASSPAGGPADTQYF.

A word on this clone: One end of the junction does not line up with germline, which may come from a read error. The J gene is TRBJ1-2, the V gene TRBV2; no clear D gene. Looked up from germline, CDR1 is SNHLY and CDR2 is FYNNEI. This CDR3 comprises 10 residues. This chain's CDR3 is CASSIPDFLF. The CDR3 DNA follows: TGTGCCAGCAGTATCCCGGACTTCCTCTTT.

This chain links TRBV23-1 with TRBJ2-7; the match to TRBD1 covers 8 bases. TRBV23-1 qualifies as an ORF whose function is uncertain. After removal of 3 bases from V and 4 bases from J, the junction contained 11 bases not matched to a gene. The CDR3 covers 16 residues. CDR3: CASSQSPGQEHYEQYF. DNA of the CDR3: TGCGCCAGCAGTCAGTCTCCGGGACAGGAACATTACGAGCAGTACTTC.

In the case of this clone: The junction differs from germline at one of its ends, possibly a read error. The chain combines TRBV29-1 with TRBJ2-1; D might be TRBD1 (6 bases). The CDR3 loop spans 13 amino acids. In germline, CDR1 is SQVTM, CDR2 ANQGSEA. In nucleotides, the CDR3 is TGCAGCGTTGAACTGCTTCAACAGGGTAACCGGATCTTC. Its protein product is CSVELLQQGNRIF.

This rearrangement joins TRBV19 to TRBJ1-5, with D maybe TRBD1 (5 bases). From germline, CDR1 is LNHDA and CDR2 SQIVND (reference sequence). This CDR3 spans 16 amino acids. Trimming took 5 bases from V and 5 from J, leaving 19 bases between them. The CDR3 protein is CASSYYRRGSHQPQHF. Written as DNA, the CDR3 is TGTGCCAGTAGTTACTATCGGCGGGGCTCCCATCAGCCCCAGCATTTT.

The V gene is TRBV10-3, the J gene TRBJ1-2; no definite D call. The CDR3 is 12 amino acids. Germline V gene data show CDR1 as ENHRY and CDR2 as SYGVKD. The CDR3 loop is CPSRPPNYGYTF. CDR3 DNA: TGTCCCTCTCGTCCCCCTAACTATGGCTACACCTTC.

This sequence joins TRBV9 and TRBJ2-2; 8 nucleotides line up with TRBD1. The CDR3 is made up of 16 amino acids. Germline trimming cut 6 bases from V and 4 bases from J; bases unmatched to any gene: 11. In germline, CDR1 is SGDLS, CDR2 YYNGEE. CDR3 residues: CASTDLDREFTGELFF. The DNA for the CDR3 is TGTGCCAGCACAGACTTGGACAGGGAGTTCACCGGGGAGCTGTTTTTT. Combining the CDR3 with reference TRBV9 and TRBJ2-2 gives the whole variable domain DSGVTQTPKHLITATGQRVTLRCSPRSGDLSVYWYQQSLDQGLQFLIQYYNGEERAKGNILERFSAQQFPDLHSELNLSSLELGDSALYFCASTDLDREFTGELFFGEGSRLTVL.

This clone was found many times. The V gene is TRBV28, the J gene TRBJ1-1; the D gene is possibly TRBD1 (5 bases). The CDR3 covers 14 residues. V was trimmed by 6 bases and J by 1 base, leaving 12 bases between them. Germline-derived CDR1 and CDR2 are MDHEN and SYDVKM. CDR3 bases: TGTGCCAGCAGCCCCGGCGGGGGGAACACTGAAGCTTTCTTT. It codes for CASSPGGGNTEAFF.

This clone appeared once. The chain links TRBV5-1 to TRBJ2-7; 9 bases match TRBD2. V lost 2 bases to trimming and J lost 0 bases; unmatched junction nucleotides: 9. Germline V gene data show CDR1 as SGHRS and CDR2 as YFSETQ. The CDR3 contains 17 residues. CDR3 sequence: CASSLRGGLAHSYEQYF. CDR3 sequence (DNA): TGCGCCAGCAGCTTACGAGGAGGACTAGCGCACTCCTACGAGCAGTACTTC.

The CDR3 nucleotides are TGTGCCAGCAGCCTATTGATGACAGCTAACTATGGCTACACCTTC. This translates into CASSLLMTANYGYTF. The chain links TRBV5-5 to TRBJ1-2; TRBD1 is a possible D gene (5 bases). The CDR3 totals 15 residues. Trimming took 4 bases from V and 0 from J, leaving 13 bases between them. The germline V gene encodes CDR1 SGHKS and CDR2 YYEKEE (reference sequence). Full variable domain (outside the CDR3, taken from reference TRBV5-5 and TRBJ1-2): DAGVTQSPTHLIKTRGQQVTLRCSPISGHKSVSWYQQVLGQGPQFIFQYYEKEERGRGNFPDRFSARQFPNYSSELNVNALLLGDSALYLCASSLLMTANYGYTFGSGTRLTVV.

The chain uses TRBV10-1 and TRBJ1-2, with D unclear. V was shortened by 2 bases and J by 4 bases, with 20 bases between the two germline ends. Germline CDR1 is WNHNN and CDR2 is SYGVQD (reference sequence). This CDR3 region has 17 residues. The CDR3, as DNA: TGCGCCAGCAGTGAGATTTCCCAAGTCTCCCGGGGCTATGGCTACACCTTC. Protein sequence: CASSEISQVSRGYGYTF.

This clone was counted a single time. This chain uses TRBV5-4 with TRBJ1-2; 7 bases fit TRBD1. V lost 1 base to trimming and J lost 3 bases; unmatched junction nucleotides: 6. Germline V lookup: CDR1 SGHNT, CDR2 YYREEE (reference sequence). CDR3 size: 15 residues. The CDR3 sequence: CASSLTGEGDYGYTF. The CDR3 bases are TGTGCCAGCAGCTTGACAGGGGAAGGGGACTATGGCTACACCTTC.

V usage is TRBV7-3 and J usage is TRBJ2-6, with unresolved D. Germline CDR1 SGHTA, CDR2 FQGTGA. This CDR3 comprises 14 residues. V shed 5 bases and J shed 4 bases, with 9 bases lying between them. CDR3 loop: CASSQALGANVLTF. CDR3 nucleotides: TGTGCCAGCAGCCAGGCTTTGGGGGCCAACGTCCTGACTTTC.

This clone has a count of ten or more. The chain links TRBV29-1 to TRBJ2-1; the match to TRBD1 covers 10 bases. From germline, CDR1 is SQVTM and CDR2 ANQGSEA. V was clipped by 6 bases and J by 4 bases; unmatched bases: 6. The CDR3 totals 14 residues. CDR3 nucleotide sequence: TGCAGCGTAACCGGGACAGGGGAATACAATGAGCAGTTCTTC. Residues: CSVTGTGEYNEQFF.

CDR3 nucleotides: TGTGCCAGCAGTACAGTACCCAATCAGCCCCAGCATTTT. Translation: CASSTVPNQPQHF. The chain combines TRBV6-5 with TRBJ1-5; D is undetermined. The V end lost 5 bases, the J end lost 3 bases, and 8 bases lay between the germline ends. CDR3 size: 13 residues. Germline loops: CDR1 MNHEY, CDR2 SVGAGI.

The chain links TRBV28 to TRBJ2-5; D is possibly TRBD2 (6 bases). CDR3 length: 15 amino acids. Germline V gene sequence: CDR1 MDHEN, CDR2 SYDVKM. Trimming pared 5 bases from V and 3 bases from J, leaving 16 bases between. This CDR3 is CASSPPSVGKETQYF. CDR3 DNA: TGTGCCAGCAGTCCCCCTAGCGTCGGGAAAGAGACCCAGTACTTC.

This chain uses TRBV19 with TRBJ2-3; 9 nucleotides match TRBD2. The trim removed 6 bases at V and 5 bases at J, leaving 12 bases unmatched. Germline values: CDR1 LNHDA, CDR2 SQIVND (reference sequence). The CDR3 runs 16 residues. Here the CDR3 reads CASSRSGGGAVDTQYF. For the CDR3, the DNA is TGTGCCAGTAGCCGCTCGGGCGGGGGGGCCGTAGATACGCAGTATTTT.